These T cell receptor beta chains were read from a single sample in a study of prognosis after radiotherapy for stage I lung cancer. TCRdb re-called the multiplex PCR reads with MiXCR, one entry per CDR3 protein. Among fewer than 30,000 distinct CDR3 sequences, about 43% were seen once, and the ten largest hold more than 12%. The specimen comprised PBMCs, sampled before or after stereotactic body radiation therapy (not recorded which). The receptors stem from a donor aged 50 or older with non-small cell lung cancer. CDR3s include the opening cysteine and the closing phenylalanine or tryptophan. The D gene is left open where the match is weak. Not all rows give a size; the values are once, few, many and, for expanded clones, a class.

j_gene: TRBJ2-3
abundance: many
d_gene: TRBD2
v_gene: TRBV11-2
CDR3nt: TGTGCCAGCAGCCAGAGCGGGGCCCGCACAGATACGCAGTATTTT
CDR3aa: CASSQSGARTDTQYF

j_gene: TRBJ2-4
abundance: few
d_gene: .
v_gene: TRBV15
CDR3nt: TGTGCCACCAGCACCAATTCCCTTTATCAGGGGGCCAAAAACATTCAGTACTTC
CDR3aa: CATSTNSLYQGAKNIQYF

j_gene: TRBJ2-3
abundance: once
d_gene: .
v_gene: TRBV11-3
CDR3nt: TGTGCCAGCAGCTTGTTCATTTCTAGCACAGATACGCAGTATTTT
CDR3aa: CASSLFISSTDTQYF

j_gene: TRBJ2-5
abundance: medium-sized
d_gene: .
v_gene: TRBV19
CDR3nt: TGTGCCAGTAGTGGGATGGGGACCAGGGGGGCGACCCAGTACTTC
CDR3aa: CASSGMGTRGATQYF

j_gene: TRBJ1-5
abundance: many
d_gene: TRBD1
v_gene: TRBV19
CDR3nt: TGTGCCAGTAAAACAGGGGATTATAGCAATCAGCCCCAGCATTTT
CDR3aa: CASKTGDYSNQPQHF

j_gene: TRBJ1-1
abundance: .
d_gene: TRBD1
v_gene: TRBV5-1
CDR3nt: TGCGCCAGCAGCTGTCAGCTCCGGTACAGGGGATCCACTGAAGCTTTCTTT
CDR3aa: CASSCQLRYRGSTEAFF

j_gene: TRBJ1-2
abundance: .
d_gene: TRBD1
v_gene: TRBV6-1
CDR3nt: TGTGCCAGCAAAAAACAGGGGGAGGATGGCTACACCTTC
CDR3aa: CASKKQGEDGYTF

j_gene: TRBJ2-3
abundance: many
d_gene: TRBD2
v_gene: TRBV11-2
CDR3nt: TGTGCCAGCAGCTTAGTGGGCGGGAGTCTCACAGATACGCAGTATTTT
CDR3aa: CASSLVGGSLTDTQYF

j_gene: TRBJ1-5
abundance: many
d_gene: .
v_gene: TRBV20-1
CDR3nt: TGCAGTGCTAGAGCCGCGGCAGACAATCAGCCCCAGCATTTT
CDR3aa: CSARAAADNQPQHF

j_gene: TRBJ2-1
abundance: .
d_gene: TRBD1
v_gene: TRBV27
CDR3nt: TGTGCCAGCAGTGCCGGGACAGGGGTAAATTATCAGTTCTTC
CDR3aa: CASSAGTGVNYQFF

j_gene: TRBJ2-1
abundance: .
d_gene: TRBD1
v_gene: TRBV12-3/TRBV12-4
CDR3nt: TGTGCCAGCAGTTCCAGGGAAGGGACAGGTTACAATGAGCAGTTCTTC
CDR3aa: CASSSREGTGYNEQFF

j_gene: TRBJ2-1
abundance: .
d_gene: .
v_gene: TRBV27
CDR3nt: TGTGCCAGCAGTTCTACCAGAGACGTCCGGCCCAATGAGCAGTTCTTC
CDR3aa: CASSSTRDVRPNEQFF

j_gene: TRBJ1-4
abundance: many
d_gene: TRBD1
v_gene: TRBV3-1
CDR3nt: TGTGCCAGCCTCGGAACAGGGGCGGGTGAAGAACTGTTTTTT
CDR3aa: CASLGTGAGEELFF

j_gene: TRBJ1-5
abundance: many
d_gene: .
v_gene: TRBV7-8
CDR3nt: TGTGCCAGCAGCTTAAGCGCAGGGCGTCAGCCCCAGCATTTT
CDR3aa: CASSLSAGRQPQHF

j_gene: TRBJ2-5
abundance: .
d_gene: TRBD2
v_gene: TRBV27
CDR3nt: TGTGCCAGCAGTTCGGCCGGGACTAGCGGGCGAAACCAAGAGACCCAGTACTTC
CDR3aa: CASSSAGTSGRNQETQYF

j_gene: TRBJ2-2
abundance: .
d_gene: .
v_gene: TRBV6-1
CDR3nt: TGTGCCACCAGCATAGGCGGGGTCACCGGGGAGCTGTTTTTT
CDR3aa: CATSIGGVTGELFF

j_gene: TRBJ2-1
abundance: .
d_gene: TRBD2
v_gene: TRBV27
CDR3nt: TGTGCCAGCAGGCCGGGACTAGCGGGGGGGCTCAACAATGAGCAGTTCTTC
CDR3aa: CASRPGLAGGLNNEQFF

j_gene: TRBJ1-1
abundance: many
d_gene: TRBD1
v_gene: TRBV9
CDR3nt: TGTGCCAGCAGCCCTAGACAGGGCGACACTGAAGCTTTCTTT
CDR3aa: CASSPRQGDTEAFF

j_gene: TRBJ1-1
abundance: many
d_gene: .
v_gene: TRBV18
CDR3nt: TGTGCCAGCTCACCGGGCGGGCGGAACACTGAAGCTTTCTTT
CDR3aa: CASSPGGRNTEAFF

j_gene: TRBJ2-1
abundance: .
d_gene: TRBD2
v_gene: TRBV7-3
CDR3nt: TGTGCCAGAAACCCGGGAGGGTTCAAGTTCTTC
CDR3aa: CARNPGGFKFF

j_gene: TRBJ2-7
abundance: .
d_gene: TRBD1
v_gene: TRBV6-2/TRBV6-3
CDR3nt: TGTGCTAGCAGTTATCCCCAGACAGGGGGCGTGAGGTTGGACGAGCAGTACTTC
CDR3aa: CASSYPQTGGVRLDEQYF

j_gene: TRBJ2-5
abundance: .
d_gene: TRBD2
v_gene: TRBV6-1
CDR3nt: TGTGCCAGCGAAGCCCCAAGCGGGGGTTTCCAAGAGACAAAGTACTTC
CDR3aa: CASEAPSGGFQETKYF

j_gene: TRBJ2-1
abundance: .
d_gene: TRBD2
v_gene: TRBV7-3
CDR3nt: TGTGCCAGCAGCTTGACGTTCTCTGCGGGAGCGTACAATGAGCAGTTCTTC
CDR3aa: CASSLTFSAGAYNEQFF

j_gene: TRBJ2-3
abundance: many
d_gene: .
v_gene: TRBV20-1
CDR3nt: TGCAGCTCTCCGGGGTCAGATACGCAGTATTTT
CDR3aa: CSSPGSDTQYF

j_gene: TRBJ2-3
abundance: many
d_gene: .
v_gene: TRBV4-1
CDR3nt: TGCGCCAGCAGCCAAGACTCAGATACGCAGTATTTT
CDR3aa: CASSQDSDTQYF

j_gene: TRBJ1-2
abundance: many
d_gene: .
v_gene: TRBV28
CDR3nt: TGTGCCAGCGCCTTGGGCGAGCTTAACTATGGCTACACCTTC
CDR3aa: CASALGELNYGYTF

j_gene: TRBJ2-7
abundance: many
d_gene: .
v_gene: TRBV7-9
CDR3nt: TGTGCCAGCAGCTTAAGTTCCTACGAGCAGTACTTC
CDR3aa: CASSLSSYEQYF

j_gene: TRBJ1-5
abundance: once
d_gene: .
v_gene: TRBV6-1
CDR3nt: TGTGCCAGCAGTGAAGCCCCGGAACAGATAATCAATCAGCCCCAGCATTTT
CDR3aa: CASSEAPEQIINQPQHF

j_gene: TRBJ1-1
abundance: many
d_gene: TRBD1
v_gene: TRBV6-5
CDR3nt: TGTGCCAGCAGTTACGCAGGGGGCACTGAAGCTTTCTTT
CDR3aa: CASSYAGGTEAFF

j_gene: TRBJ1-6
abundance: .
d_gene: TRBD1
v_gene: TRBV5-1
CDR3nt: TGCGCCAGCAGCCCAGACAGGGGTCTGTATTCACCCCTCCACTTT
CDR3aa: CASSPDRGLYSPLHF

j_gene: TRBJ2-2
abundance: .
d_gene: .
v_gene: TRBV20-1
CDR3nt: TGCAGTGCTATAGCTCATGGGAACACCGGGGAGCTGTTTTTT
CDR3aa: CSAIAHGNTGELFF

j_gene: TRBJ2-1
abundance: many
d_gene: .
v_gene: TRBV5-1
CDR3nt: TGCGCCAGCAGCTTGGAGGGGGACCTGTGGAATGAGCAGTTCTTC
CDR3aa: CASSLEGDLWNEQFF

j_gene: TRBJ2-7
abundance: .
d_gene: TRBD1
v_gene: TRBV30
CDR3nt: TGTGCCTGGAGTGTAGGACAGGGGGAAAGGGCCCAGTACTTC
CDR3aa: CAWSVGQGERAQYF

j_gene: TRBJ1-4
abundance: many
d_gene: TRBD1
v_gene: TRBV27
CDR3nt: TGTGCCAGCAGCCCGGACAGGGAAGTTGAAAAACTGTTTTTT
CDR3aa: CASSPDREVEKLFF

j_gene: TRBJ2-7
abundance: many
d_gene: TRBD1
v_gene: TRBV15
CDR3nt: TGTGCCACCAGCGGAGCGGACAGGGGATACCTATACGAGCAGTACTTC
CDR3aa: CATSGADRGYLYEQYF

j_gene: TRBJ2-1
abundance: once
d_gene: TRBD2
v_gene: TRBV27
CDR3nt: TGTGCCAGCAGCACCTTGAGCGGGAGTAGGAATGAGCAGTTCTTC
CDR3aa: CASSTLSGSRNEQFF

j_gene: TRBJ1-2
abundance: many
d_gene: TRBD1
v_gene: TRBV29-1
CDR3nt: TGCAGCGTTGTGGGCGGACAGGGCGGCTATGGCTACACCTTC
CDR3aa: CSVVGGQGGYGYTF